Following are 23 T cell receptor beta chains from one sample sequenced in a study of CD8 T cells in Susac syndrome. About 0.45 to 1 ug RNA was reverse transcribed with random hexamers. TCRdb itself ran the immunoSEQ multiplex PCR reads through MiXCR, one entry per CDR3 protein. Counted here are about 80,000 distinct CDR3 sequences, around 94% occurring once; the ten biggest clones make up about 0.25%. The sequenced sample was CD8+ T cells from PBMCs. The receptors were sampled from a human donor in good health.

In DNA form, the CDR3 reads TGCAGTGCTAGGGATGGCGGAGGCTCCTACGAGCAGTACGTC. Protein product: CSARDGGGSYEQYV. The genes are TRBV20-1 and TRBJ2-7, with D tentatively TRBD2 (5 bases). The germline gives CDR1 DFQATT, CDR2 SNEGSKA (reference sequence). This CDR3 is 14 amino acids long. V shed 3 bases and J shed 0 bases, with 12 bases lying between them.

The V and J genes are TRBV19 and TRBJ2-3; unclear D gene. This CDR3 region has 15 residues. The V and J ends lost 5 bases and 1 base respectively, with 13 bases between them. Germline loops: CDR1 LNHDA, CDR2 SQIVND (reference sequence). The CDR3 nucleotides are TGTGCCAGTAGTTATGACCCCCTCGGCACAGATACGCAGTATTTT. This encodes CASSYDPLGTDTQYF.

This CDR3 reads CASIEITGPTDTQYF. The CDR3 coding sequence is TGTGCCAGCATAGAGATTACAGGTCCTACAGATACGCAGTATTTT. V and J are TRBV11-2 and TRBJ2-3; D may be TRBD1 (5 bases). This CDR3 has 15 amino acids. CDR1 and CDR2 from the germline V gene are SGHAT and FQNNGV. Deletions cut 7 bases from V and 3 bases from J, with 17 bases between.

The chain uses TRBV20-1 and TRBJ2-5; 13 positions agree with TRBD2. Germline values: CDR1 DFQATT, CDR2 SNEGSKA (reference sequence). The CDR3 runs to 15 residues. V trimming: 6 bases; J trimming: 5 bases; junction bases outside the gene matches: 9. CDR3 sequence: CSATTSGGAFETQYF. CDR3 nucleotide sequence: TGCAGTGCCACCACTAGCGGGGGGGCGTTCGAGACCCAGTACTTC.

V and J are TRBV7-2 and TRBJ1-5, with D possibly TRBD1 on 5 matching bases. Germline lookup yields CDR1 SGHTA and CDR2 FQGNSA. Trimming cost V 2 bases and J 10 bases, with 18 bases left between them. This CDR3 comprises 15 residues. In nucleotides, the CDR3 is TGTGCCAGCAGCTTACATTCCGGCAGGGAGCAACCCCAGCATTTT. This sequence encodes CASSLHSGREQPQHF.

The chain uses TRBV9 and TRBJ2-3; 10 nucleotides line up with TRBD2. Per the germline V gene, CDR1 is SGDLS and CDR2 is YYNGEE. There are 15 residues in the CDR3. With V trimmed by 4 bases and J by 4 bases, 6 bases remained unmatched. CDR3 nucleotide sequence: TGTGCCAGCAGCTGGTCTAGCGGGAGCCCAGATACGCAGTATTTT. Its translation is CASSWSSGSPDTQYF. The whole variable domain, remainder taken from reference TRBV9 and TRBJ2-3, is DSGVTQTPKHLITATGQRVTLRCSPRSGDLSVYWYQQSLDQGLQFLIQYYNGEERAKGNILERFSAQQFPDLHSELNLSSLELGDSALYFCASSWSSGSPDTQYFGPGTRLTVL.

The V call is TRBV7-3, the J call TRBJ1-2; D ambiguous. Deletions cut 5 bases from V and 5 bases from J, with 24 bases between. The CDR3 length is 17 residues. Germline CDR1 is SGHTA and CDR2 is FQGTGA. The CDR3, as DNA: TGTGCCAGCAGCCAAGTCGGTGCGGCCACAGTAGGATATGGCTACACCTTC. Translation gives CASSQVGAATVGYGYTF.

The chain is built from TRBV5-1 and TRBJ2-3; 7 nucleotides align to TRBD1. This CDR3 contains 12 residues. The V segment lost 4 bases and the J segment 8 bases; nucleotides outside the gene matches: 4. Germline values: CDR1 SGHRS, CDR2 YFSETQ. The CDR3 sequence: CASSQDRVTQYF. Here the CDR3 DNA reads TGCGCCAGCAGCCAAGACAGGGTTACGCAGTATTTT.

V gene TRBV7-9 combines with J gene TRBJ2-7; D is unclear. The CDR3 sequence is 11 residues long. The ends were cut back, 8 bases at V and 5 bases at J, with 10 bases in the middle. Germline V gene sequence: CDR1 SEHNR, CDR2 FQNEAQ (reference sequence). The CDR3 sequence is CASSQFDEQYF. The CDR3 region has the DNA TGTGCCAGCTCACAGTTCGACGAGCAGTACTTC.

The chain uses TRBV15 and TRBJ1-2, with D possibly being TRBD1 (5 bases). The V gene lost 7 bases and the J gene lost 5 bases, with 20 bases spanning the gap. The CDR3 consists of 15 residues. Per germline, CDR1 LNHNV and CDR2 YYDKDF (reference sequence). The CDR3 DNA is TGTGCCACCACCACGCTCCGGGACGAGGCATATGGCTACACCTTC. It encodes CATTTLRDEAYGYTF.

The chain carries TRBV27 and TRBJ2-1; tentatively, D is TRBD1 (5 bases). The CDR3 contains 15 residues. The V end lost 2 bases, the J end lost 4 bases, and 12 bases lay between the germline ends. Germline V CDR1 and CDR2: MNHEY, SMNVEV (reference sequence). CDR3 loop: CASSLADSLYNEQFF. CDR3 DNA sequence: TGTGCCAGCAGTTTAGCCGACAGTTTATACAATGAGCAGTTCTTC.

The CDR3 sequence is CASTNGGDYNEQFF. The CDR3 coding sequence is TGTGCCAGTACGAACGGGGGGGACTACAATGAGCAGTTCTTC. The V call is TRBV19, the J call TRBJ2-1; 8 positions match TRBD2. The junction had 5 bases not matched to a gene; V was cut back by 7 bases and J by 3 bases. CDR1 and CDR2 (germline): LNHDA, SQIVND (reference sequence). The CDR3 totals 14 residues.

The sample holds a few counts of this clonotype. The chain joins TRBV12-3 or TRBV12-4 to TRBJ2-3; 8 bases are a match to TRBD2. The CDR3 spans 16 residues. V gave up 3 bases and J gave up 1 base; unmatched junction bases: 6. The CDR3 bases are TGTGCCAGCAGTTTCCCGGCGGGAGGTGGCACAGATACGCAGTATTTT. This encodes CASSFPAGGGTDTQYF.

V is TRBV12-3 or TRBV12-4 and J is TRBJ2-7, with TRBD2 as a possible D gene (6 bases). V was shortened by 3 bases and J by 4 bases, with 10 bases between the two germline ends. The CDR3 spans 13 residues. CDR3 nucleotides: TGTGCCAGCAGTTTCGGGGGACTTTACGAGCAGTACGTC. Translation: CASSFGGLYEQYV.

V and J are TRBV4-3 and TRBJ2-3; D remains ambiguous. The germline gives CDR1 LGHNA, CDR2 YSLEER. V lost 1 base to trimming and J lost 2 bases, with 13 bases between them. This CDR3 is 16 amino acids long. For the CDR3, the DNA is TGCGCCAGCAGCCAAGCCTACGCCACGAACACAGATACGCAGTATTTT. Its translation: CASSQAYATNTDTQYF.

This chain links TRBV9 with TRBJ2-3; 9 bases match TRBD2. The CDR3 contains 16 residues. Germline CDR1 is SGDLS and CDR2 is YYNGEE. The V gene end was trimmed by 1 base and the J gene end by 2 bases; junction bases not matched to a gene: 5. The DNA of the CDR3 is TGTGCCAGCAGCGTATATCTAGCGGGACCCACAGATACGCAGTATTTT. This encodes CASSVYLAGPTDTQYF.

This chain links TRBV29-1 with TRBJ2-2, with 9 bases identical to TRBD1. Germline CDR1 SQVTM, CDR2 ANQGSEA. This CDR3 contains 14 residues. The trim removed 5 bases at V and 2 bases at J, leaving 3 bases unmatched. The CDR3 reads CSVRTGENTGELFF. The DNA of the CDR3 is TGCAGCGTTAGGACAGGGGAAAACACCGGGGAGCTGTTTTTT.

V and J are TRBV20-1 and TRBJ1-2; TRBD1 is a possible D gene (5 bases). Germline values: CDR1 DFQATT, CDR2 SNEGSKA (reference sequence). This CDR3 spans 14 amino acids. V lost 5 bases, J lost 2 bases, and 15 bases lay in between. The CDR3 DNA follows: TGCAGTGCTTCCCCCAATCGGGACAACTATGGCTACACCTTC. Encoded protein: CSASPNRDNYGYTF.

This chain joins TRBV23-1 and TRBJ2-7; the D gene is possibly TRBD1 (5 bases). TRBV23-1 is treated as an ORF (open reading frame) with a function not yet certain. This CDR3 has 16 residues. V was pared by 0 bases and J by 6 bases, with 18 bases between. The CDR3 is CASSQSGQIFECEQYF. Written as DNA, the CDR3 is TGCGCCAGCAGTCAATCGGGGCAGATATTTGAGTGCGAGCAGTACTTC.

V usage is TRBV6-1 and J usage is TRBJ2-3, with D tentatively TRBD1 (5 bases). CDR1 and CDR2 (germline): MNHNS, SASEGT. There are 17 residues in the CDR3. V lost 5 bases, J lost 2 bases, and 20 bases lay in between. The CDR3 sequence is CASSQRTFREDTDTQYF. CDR3 in DNA: TGTGCCAGCAGTCAGAGAACCTTCAGGGAAGACACAGATACGCAGTATTTT.

The V call is TRBV14, the J call TRBJ1-2; 9 bases map to TRBD1. The CDR3 has 15 residues. J gave up 4 bases and V 5 bases, and 8 bases lay outside the gene matches. Germline CDR1 SGHDN, CDR2 FVKESK. CDR3 bases: TGTGCCAGCAGCTCCTCCGGGACAGGGAGCTATGGCTACACCTTC. Protein sequence: CASSSSGTGSYGYTF. Drawing the rest from reference TRBV14 and TRBJ1-2, the complete variable domain is EAGVTQFPSHSVIEKGQTVTLRCDPISGHDNLYWYRRVMGKEIKFLLHFVKESKQDESGMPNNRFLAERTGGTYSTLKVQPAELEDSGVYFCASSSSGTGSYGYTFGSGTRLTVV.

This clonotype was counted a single time. The chain uses TRBV28 and TRBJ1-5; D ambiguous. The V and J ends lost 3 bases and 7 bases respectively, with 13 bases between them. Germline assignment: CDR1 MDHEN and CDR2 SYDVKM. The CDR3 is 14 residues long. The CDR3 DNA sequence: TGTGCCAGCAGTTTTGTCAGACTCGGGCAGCCCCAGCATTTT. Protein: CASSFVRLGQPQHF.

The chain is built from TRBV4-1 and TRBJ2-5, with unresolved D. CDR1 is MGHRA, CDR2 YSYEKL, per germline. The CDR3 sequence is 14 residues long. V was shortened by 4 bases and J by 2 bases, with 11 bases between the two germline ends. CDR3 amino acids: CASSPFITQETQYF. CDR3 DNA: TGCGCCAGCAGCCCTTTCATAACTCAAGAGACCCAGTACTTC.